These T cell receptor beta chains were read from a single sample in a study of cytomegalovirus exposure and HLA in healthy donors. Here immunoSEQ multiplex PCR was the method, and the copy in TCRdb shows in-frame clones only, minus some. Of some 100,000 clones listed, roughly 83% are singletons. The sequencing input was PBMCs. These receptors came from a man aged 18 to 30 in good health and CMV-seronegative. Each CDR3 is given with its conserved first and last residue. Fields, in order: V gene, clone size, J gene, D gene, CDR3 DNA, CDR3 protein. The D gene is left open where the match is weak. Where a row states a size, it is once, few, many or the class of an expanded clone; other rows omit it.

v_gene: TRBV30; abundance: -; j_gene: TRBJ2-2; d_gene: -; CDR3nt: TGTGCCTGGGGGCCTCTGGCCAACACCGGGGAGCTGTTTTTT; CDR3aa: CAWGPLANTGELFF
v_gene: TRBV7-9; abundance: once; j_gene: TRBJ1-2; d_gene: TRBD1; CDR3nt: TGTGCCAGCAGCCACAGGGGGGTTAACTATGGCTACACCTTC; CDR3aa: CASSHRGVNYGYTF
v_gene: TRBV6-4; abundance: -; j_gene: TRBJ2-5; d_gene: TRBD2; CDR3nt: TGTGCCAGCAGTGCGGGACTACTCAAGAGTGCCCAGTACTTC; CDR3aa: CASSAGLLKSAQYF
v_gene: TRBV10-1; abundance: -; j_gene: TRBJ1-1; d_gene: -; CDR3nt: TGCGCCAGCAGTGAGTCAACAGGGTCCACTGAAGCTTTCTTT; CDR3aa: CASSESTGSTEAFF
v_gene: TRBV19; abundance: once; j_gene: TRBJ1-1; d_gene: -; CDR3nt: TGTGCCAGTAGTATGAGGGCGAGGACTGAAGCTTTCTTT; CDR3aa: CASSMRARTEAFF
v_gene: TRBV27; abundance: -; j_gene: TRBJ1-5; d_gene: -; CDR3nt: TGTGCCAGCAGTTTATGGTCCGGGTCAGATAGCAATCAGCCCCAGCATTTT; CDR3aa: CASSLWSGSDSNQPQHF
v_gene: TRBV28; abundance: -; j_gene: TRBJ1-2; d_gene: -; CDR3nt: TGTGCCAGCAGTTTAGGGGGGACGTCCTATGGCTACACCTTC; CDR3aa: CASSLGGTSYGYTF
v_gene: TRBV6-5; abundance: -; j_gene: TRBJ2-7; d_gene: TRBD1; CDR3nt: TGTGCCAGCAGTTACTCGATGGTCAGGGGGACCTACGAGCAGTACTTC; CDR3aa: CASSYSMVRGTYEQYF
v_gene: TRBV6-5; abundance: once; j_gene: TRBJ2-3; d_gene: TRBD2; CDR3nt: TGTGCCAGCAGTTACGTTAGCGGGAGCGTAGATACGCAGTATTTT; CDR3aa: CASSYVSGSVDTQYF
v_gene: TRBV29-1; abundance: once; j_gene: TRBJ1-1; d_gene: TRBD1; CDR3nt: TGCAGCGTTGAAGATCAAAGGGGACAGATCCGAAACACTGAAGCTTTCTTT; CDR3aa: CSVEDQRGQIRNTEAFF
v_gene: TRBV7-7; abundance: once; j_gene: TRBJ2-2; d_gene: -; CDR3nt: TGTGCTAGCAGCTTCGTAGCGGCCGGGGAGCTGTTTTTT; CDR3aa: CASSFVAAGELFF
v_gene: TRBV6-1; abundance: -; j_gene: TRBJ2-7; d_gene: TRBD1; CDR3nt: TGTGCCAGCAGAACCGGGACAGGGCCCTACGAGCAGTACTTC; CDR3aa: CASRTGTGPYEQYF
v_gene: TRBV5-6; abundance: -; j_gene: TRBJ2-7; d_gene: TRBD1; CDR3nt: TGTGCCAGCAGCTTCAACAGGGGGCGAGGGTCCGAGCAGTACTTC; CDR3aa: CASSFNRGRGSEQYF
v_gene: TRBV13; abundance: -; j_gene: TRBJ1-2; d_gene: -; CDR3nt: TGTGCCAGCAGCTTAACCAGGGATTCTGGCTACACCTTC; CDR3aa: CASSLTRDSGYTF
v_gene: TRBV6-1; abundance: -; j_gene: TRBJ1-2; d_gene: TRBD1; CDR3nt: TGTGCCAGCAGTTCCCGGGACAGGGAGGGCTATGGCTACACCTTC; CDR3aa: CASSSRDREGYGYTF
v_gene: TRBV28; abundance: -; j_gene: TRBJ2-7; d_gene: -; CDR3nt: TGTGCCAGCAGTTTATTACAGCTACCCGTGTACTTC; CDR3aa: CASSLLQLPVYF
v_gene: TRBV10-1; abundance: -; j_gene: TRBJ2-7; d_gene: -; CDR3nt: TGCGCCAGCAGCCCAATCTTGGGCCGGGGCGAGCAGTACTTC; CDR3aa: CASSPILGRGEQYF
v_gene: TRBV10-2; abundance: once; j_gene: TRBJ1-1; d_gene: -; CDR3nt: TGCGCCAGCATTTACGGGGACACTGAAGCTTTCTTT; CDR3aa: CASIYGDTEAFF
v_gene: TRBV7-9; abundance: -; j_gene: TRBJ2-3; d_gene: -; CDR3nt: TGTTCCAGCAGCCCCGGGTCGGATACGCAGTATTTT; CDR3aa: CSSSPGSDTQYF
v_gene: TRBV7-9; abundance: -; j_gene: TRBJ2-5; d_gene: -; CDR3nt: TGTGCCAGCAGCTTAACGGGGGGCGCGGGGGAGACCCAGTACTTC; CDR3aa: CASSLTGGAGETQYF
v_gene: TRBV13; abundance: once; j_gene: TRBJ2-7; d_gene: TRBD1; CDR3nt: TGTGCCAGCAGCTCCCCACCGGGACAGGGGTCCTACGAGCAGTACTTC; CDR3aa: CASSSPPGQGSYEQYF
v_gene: TRBV29-1; abundance: -; j_gene: TRBJ1-1; d_gene: TRBD1; CDR3nt: TGCAGCGTCCTCGGGACAGCTATAATGGAAGCTTTCTTT; CDR3aa: CSVLGTAIMEAFF
v_gene: TRBV9; abundance: -; j_gene: TRBJ1-4; d_gene: -; CDR3nt: TGTGCCAGCAGCCCATTCCCGAACCGACCCACAGGGGAAAAACTGTTTTTT; CDR3aa: CASSPFPNRPTGEKLFF
v_gene: TRBV7-9; abundance: -; j_gene: TRBJ2-3; d_gene: -; CDR3nt: TGTTCCAGCAGCCTTCCTACAGCATCGGGAAAGTATTTT; CDR3aa: CSSSLPTASGKYF
v_gene: TRBV27; abundance: -; j_gene: TRBJ2-7; d_gene: -; CDR3nt: TGTGCCAGCAGTTCAGGGATTTCGGGGGAGGATCGTTACGAGCAGTACTTC; CDR3aa: CASSSGISGEDRYEQYF
v_gene: TRBV6-1; abundance: -; j_gene: TRBJ2-7; d_gene: TRBD2; CDR3nt: TGTGCCAGCAGAGCTCTAGCGGGAGCAGGCGAGCAGTACTTC; CDR3aa: CASRALAGAGEQYF
v_gene: TRBV5-5; abundance: -; j_gene: TRBJ1-2; d_gene: TRBD1; CDR3nt: TGTGCCAGCAGCTTGGCAGGGGGGACCTATGGCTACACCTTC; CDR3aa: CASSLAGGTYGYTF
v_gene: TRBV2; abundance: -; j_gene: TRBJ1-5; d_gene: -; CDR3nt: TGTGCCAGCTGCGGTCGTGGGTGCGATAGCAATCAGCCCCAGCATTTT; CDR3aa: CASCGRGCDSNQPQHF
v_gene: TRBV5-6; abundance: -; j_gene: TRBJ2-7; d_gene: -; CDR3nt: TGTGCCAGCAGCTTACTTTCCGACTCGTACGAGCAGTACTTC; CDR3aa: CASSLLSDSYEQYF
v_gene: TRBV14; abundance: once; j_gene: TRBJ2-3; d_gene: TRBD2; CDR3nt: TGTGCCACCGGACTAGCGGGTACAGATACGCAGTATTTT; CDR3aa: CATGLAGTDTQYF
v_gene: TRBV7-9; abundance: -; j_gene: TRBJ1-1; d_gene: -; CDR3nt: TGTGCCAGCAGCCCCACGGGGGGACCGAACACTGAAGCTTTCTTT; CDR3aa: CASSPTGGPNTEAFF
v_gene: TRBV6-1; abundance: -; j_gene: TRBJ2-7; d_gene: -; CDR3nt: TGTGCCAGCGACCATCAGGGGGGCTACTACGAGCAGTACTTC; CDR3aa: CASDHQGGYYEQYF
v_gene: TRBV4-3; abundance: -; j_gene: TRBJ2-5; d_gene: -; CDR3nt: TGCGCCAGCAGCCAAGAAAAGGCGGGATCCCCGTCACAAGAGACCCAGTACTTC; CDR3aa: CASSQEKAGSPSQETQYF